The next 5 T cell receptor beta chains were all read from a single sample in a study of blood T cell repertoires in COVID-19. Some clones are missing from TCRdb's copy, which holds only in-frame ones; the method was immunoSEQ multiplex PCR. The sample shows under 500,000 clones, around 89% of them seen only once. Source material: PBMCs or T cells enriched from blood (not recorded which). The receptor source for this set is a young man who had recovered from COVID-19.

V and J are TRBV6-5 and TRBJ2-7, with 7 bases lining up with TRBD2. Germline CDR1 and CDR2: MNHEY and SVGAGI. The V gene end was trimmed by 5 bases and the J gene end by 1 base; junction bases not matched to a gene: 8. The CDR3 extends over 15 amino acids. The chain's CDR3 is CASSPLAGVSYEQYF. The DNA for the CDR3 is TGTGCCAGCAGTCCTCTCGCGGGAGTATCCTACGAGCAGTACTTC.

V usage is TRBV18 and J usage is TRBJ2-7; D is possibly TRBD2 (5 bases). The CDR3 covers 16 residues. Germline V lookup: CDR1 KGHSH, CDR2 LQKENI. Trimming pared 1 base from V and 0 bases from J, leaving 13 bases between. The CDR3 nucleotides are TGTGCCAGCTCACCACTAACGGGGAGTGGCTCCTACGAGCAGTACTTC. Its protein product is CASSPLTGSGSYEQYF.

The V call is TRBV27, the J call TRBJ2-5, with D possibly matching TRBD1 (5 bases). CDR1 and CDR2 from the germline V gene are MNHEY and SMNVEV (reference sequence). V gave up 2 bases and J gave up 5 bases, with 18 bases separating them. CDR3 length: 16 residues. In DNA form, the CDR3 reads TGTGCCAGCAGTTTAATCCCAGGGTCAAACTCCGAGACCCAGTACTTC. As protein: CASSLIPGSNSETQYF.

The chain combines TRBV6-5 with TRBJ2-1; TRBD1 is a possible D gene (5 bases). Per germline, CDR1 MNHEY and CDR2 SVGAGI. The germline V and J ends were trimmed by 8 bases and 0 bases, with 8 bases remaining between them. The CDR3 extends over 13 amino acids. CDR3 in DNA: TGTGCCAGCGGGGCGAGCTCCTACAATGAGCAGTTCTTC. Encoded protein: CASGASSYNEQFF.

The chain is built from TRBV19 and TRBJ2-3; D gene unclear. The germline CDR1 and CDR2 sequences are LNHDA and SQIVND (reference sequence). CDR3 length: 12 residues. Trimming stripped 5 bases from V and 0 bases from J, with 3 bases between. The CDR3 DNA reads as TGTGCCAGTAGTCCAAGCACAGATACGCAGTATTTT. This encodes CASSPSTDTQYF.